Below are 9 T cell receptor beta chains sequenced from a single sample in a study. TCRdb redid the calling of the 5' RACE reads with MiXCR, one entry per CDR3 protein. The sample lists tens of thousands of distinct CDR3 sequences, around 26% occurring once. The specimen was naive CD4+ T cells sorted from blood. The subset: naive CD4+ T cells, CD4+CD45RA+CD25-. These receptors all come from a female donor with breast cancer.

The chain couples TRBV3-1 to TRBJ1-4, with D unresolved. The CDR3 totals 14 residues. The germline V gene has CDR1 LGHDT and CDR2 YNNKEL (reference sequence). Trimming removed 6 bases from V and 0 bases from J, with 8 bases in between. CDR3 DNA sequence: TGTGCCAGCAGGCAGAGCTCAACTAATGAAAAACTGTTTTTT. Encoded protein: CASRQSSTNEKLFF.

The CDR3 DNA is TGTGCTAGTGGTTGGAGAAGAGGTGAGCAGTTCTTC. Protein: CASGWRRGEQFF. The chain links TRBV12-5 to TRBJ2-1; D is ambiguous. The CDR3 is 12 residues long. The V end was cut by 4 bases, the J end by 9 bases, with 10 bases between. Germline V CDR1 and CDR2: LGHNT, FRNRAP.

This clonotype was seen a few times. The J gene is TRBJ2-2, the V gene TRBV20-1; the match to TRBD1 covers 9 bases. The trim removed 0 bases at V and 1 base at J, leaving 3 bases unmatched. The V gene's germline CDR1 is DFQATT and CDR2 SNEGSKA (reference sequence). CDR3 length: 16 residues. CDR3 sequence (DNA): TGCAGTGCTAGAGATTCGGGACAGGGGAACACCGGGGAGCTGTTTTTT. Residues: CSARDSGQGNTGELFF.

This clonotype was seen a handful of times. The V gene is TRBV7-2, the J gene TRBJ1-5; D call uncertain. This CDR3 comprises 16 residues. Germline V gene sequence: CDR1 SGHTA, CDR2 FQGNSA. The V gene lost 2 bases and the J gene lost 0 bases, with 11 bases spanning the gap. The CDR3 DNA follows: TGTGCCAGCAGCTTAAGGGCCGACTATAGCAATCAGCCCCAGCATTTT. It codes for CASSLRADYSNQPQHF.

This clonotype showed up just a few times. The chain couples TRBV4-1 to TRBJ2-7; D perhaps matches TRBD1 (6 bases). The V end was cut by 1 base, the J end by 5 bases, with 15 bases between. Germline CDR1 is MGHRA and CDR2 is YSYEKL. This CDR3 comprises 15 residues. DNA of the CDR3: TGCGCCAGCAGCCAAGGAGATGGCAGGGGCCACGAGCAGTACTTC. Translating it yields CASSQGDGRGHEQYF.

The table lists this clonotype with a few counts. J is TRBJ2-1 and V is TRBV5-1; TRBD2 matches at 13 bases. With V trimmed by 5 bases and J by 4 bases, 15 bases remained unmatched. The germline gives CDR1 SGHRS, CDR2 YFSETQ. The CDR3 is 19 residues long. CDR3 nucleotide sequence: TGCGCCAGCAGGGATTCTGGACTAGCGGGAGAGGACTTATACAATGAGCAGTTCTTC. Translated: CASRDSGLAGEDLYNEQFF.

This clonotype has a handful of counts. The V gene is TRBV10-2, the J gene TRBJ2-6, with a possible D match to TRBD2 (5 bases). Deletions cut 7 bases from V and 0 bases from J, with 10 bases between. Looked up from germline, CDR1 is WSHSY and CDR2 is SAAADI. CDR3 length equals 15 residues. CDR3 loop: CASTPGNSGANVLTF. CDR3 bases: TGCGCCAGCACCCCGGGGAACTCTGGGGCCAACGTCCTGACTTTC.

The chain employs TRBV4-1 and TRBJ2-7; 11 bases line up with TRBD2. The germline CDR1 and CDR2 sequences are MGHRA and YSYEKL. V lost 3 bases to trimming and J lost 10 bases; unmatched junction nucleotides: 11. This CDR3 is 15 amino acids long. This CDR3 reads CASSHPGTSGSYQYF. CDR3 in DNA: TGCGCCAGCAGCCACCCCGGGACTAGCGGTAGCTACCAGTACTTC.

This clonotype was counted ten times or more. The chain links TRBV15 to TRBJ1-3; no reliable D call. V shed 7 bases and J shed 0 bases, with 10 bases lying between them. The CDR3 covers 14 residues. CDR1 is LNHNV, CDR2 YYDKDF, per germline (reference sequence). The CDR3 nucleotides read TGTGCCACCAAAGAGGGAACCTCTGGAAACACCATATATTTT. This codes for CATKEGTSGNTIYF.